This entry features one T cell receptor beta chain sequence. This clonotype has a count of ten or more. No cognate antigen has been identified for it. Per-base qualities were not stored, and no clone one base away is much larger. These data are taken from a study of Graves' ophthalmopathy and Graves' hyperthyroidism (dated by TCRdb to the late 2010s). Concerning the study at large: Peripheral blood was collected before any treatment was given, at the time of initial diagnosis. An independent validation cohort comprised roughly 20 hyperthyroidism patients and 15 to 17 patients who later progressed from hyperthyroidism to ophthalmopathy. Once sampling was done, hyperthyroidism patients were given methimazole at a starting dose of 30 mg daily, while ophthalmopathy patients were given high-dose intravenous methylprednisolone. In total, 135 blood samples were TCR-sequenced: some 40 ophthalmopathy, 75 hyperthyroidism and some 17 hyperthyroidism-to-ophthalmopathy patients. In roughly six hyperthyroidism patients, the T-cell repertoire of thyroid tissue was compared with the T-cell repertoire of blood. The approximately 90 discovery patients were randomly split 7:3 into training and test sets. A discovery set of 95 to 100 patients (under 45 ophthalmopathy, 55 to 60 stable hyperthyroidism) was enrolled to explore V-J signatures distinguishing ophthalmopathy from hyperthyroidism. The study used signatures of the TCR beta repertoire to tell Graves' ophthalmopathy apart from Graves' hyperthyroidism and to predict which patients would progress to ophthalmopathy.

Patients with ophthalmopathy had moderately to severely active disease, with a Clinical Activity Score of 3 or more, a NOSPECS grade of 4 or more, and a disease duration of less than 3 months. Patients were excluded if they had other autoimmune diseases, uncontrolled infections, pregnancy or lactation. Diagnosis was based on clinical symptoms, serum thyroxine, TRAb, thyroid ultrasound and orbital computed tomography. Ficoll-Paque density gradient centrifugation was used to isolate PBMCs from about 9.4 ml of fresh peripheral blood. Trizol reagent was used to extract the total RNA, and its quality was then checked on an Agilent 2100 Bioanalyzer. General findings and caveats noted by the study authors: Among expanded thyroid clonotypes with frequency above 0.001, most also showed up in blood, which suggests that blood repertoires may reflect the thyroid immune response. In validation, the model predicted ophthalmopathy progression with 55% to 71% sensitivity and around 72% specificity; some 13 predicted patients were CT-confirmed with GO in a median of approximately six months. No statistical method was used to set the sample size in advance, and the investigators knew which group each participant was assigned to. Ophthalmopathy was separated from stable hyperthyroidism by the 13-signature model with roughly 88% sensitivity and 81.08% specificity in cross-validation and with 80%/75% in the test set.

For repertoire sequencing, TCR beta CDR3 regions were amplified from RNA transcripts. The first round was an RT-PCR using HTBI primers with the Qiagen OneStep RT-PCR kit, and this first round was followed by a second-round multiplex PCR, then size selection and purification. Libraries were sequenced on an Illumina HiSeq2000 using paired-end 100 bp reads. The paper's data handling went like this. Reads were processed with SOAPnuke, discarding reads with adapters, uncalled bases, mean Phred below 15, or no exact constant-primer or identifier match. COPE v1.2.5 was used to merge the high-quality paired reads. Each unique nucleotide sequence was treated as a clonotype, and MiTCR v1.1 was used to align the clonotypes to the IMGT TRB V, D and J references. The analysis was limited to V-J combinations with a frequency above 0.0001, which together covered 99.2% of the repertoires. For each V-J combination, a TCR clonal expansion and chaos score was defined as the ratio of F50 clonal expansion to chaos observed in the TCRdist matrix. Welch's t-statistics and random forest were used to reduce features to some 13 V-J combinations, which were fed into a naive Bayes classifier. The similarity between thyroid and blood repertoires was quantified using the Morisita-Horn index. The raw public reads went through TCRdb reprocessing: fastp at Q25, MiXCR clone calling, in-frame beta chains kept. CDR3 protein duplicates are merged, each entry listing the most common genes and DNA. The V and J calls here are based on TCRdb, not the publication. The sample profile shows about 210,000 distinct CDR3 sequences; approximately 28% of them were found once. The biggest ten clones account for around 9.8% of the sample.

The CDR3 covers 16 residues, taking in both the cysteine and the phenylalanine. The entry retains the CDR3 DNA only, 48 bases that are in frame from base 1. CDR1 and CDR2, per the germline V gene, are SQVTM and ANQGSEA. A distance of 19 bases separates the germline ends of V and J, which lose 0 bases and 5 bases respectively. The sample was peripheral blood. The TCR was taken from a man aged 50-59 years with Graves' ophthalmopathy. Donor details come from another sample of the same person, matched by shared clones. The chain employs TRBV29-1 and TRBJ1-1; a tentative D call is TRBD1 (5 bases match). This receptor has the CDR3 CSVEDPDPLEGTEAFF. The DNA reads TGCAGCGTTGAAGACCCCGACCCCCTAGAGGGGACTGAAGCTTTCTTT.